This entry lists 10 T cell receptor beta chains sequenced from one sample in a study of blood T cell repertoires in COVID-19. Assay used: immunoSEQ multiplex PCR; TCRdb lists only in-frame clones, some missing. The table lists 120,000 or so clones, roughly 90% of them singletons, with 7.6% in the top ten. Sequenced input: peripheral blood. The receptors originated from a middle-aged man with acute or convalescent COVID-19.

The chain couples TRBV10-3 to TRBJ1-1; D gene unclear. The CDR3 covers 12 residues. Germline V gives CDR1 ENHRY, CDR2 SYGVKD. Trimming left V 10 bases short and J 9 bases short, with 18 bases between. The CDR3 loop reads CATHPGSEQAFF. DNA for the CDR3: TGTGCCACCCATCCGGGGTCCGAACAAGCTTTCTTT.

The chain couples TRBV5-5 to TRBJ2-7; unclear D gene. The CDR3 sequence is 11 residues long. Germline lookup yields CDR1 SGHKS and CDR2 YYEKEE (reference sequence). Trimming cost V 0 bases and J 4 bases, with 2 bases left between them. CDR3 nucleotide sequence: TGTGCCAGCAGCTTGGTATACGAGCAGTACTTC. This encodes CASSLVYEQYF.

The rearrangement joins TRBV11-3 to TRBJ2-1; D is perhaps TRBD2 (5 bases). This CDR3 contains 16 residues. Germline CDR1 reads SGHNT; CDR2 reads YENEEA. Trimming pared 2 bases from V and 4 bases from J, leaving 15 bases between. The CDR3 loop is CASSLNRGKGYNEQFF. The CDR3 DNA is TGTGCCAGCAGCTTAAATCGGGGAAAAGGGTACAATGAGCAGTTCTTC.

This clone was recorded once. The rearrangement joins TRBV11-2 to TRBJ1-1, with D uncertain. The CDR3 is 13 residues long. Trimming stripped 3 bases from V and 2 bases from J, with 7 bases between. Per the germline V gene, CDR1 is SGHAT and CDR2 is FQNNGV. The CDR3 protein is CASSLERNTEAFF. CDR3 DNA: TGTGCCAGCAGCTTGGAGAGAAACACTGAAGCTTTCTTT.

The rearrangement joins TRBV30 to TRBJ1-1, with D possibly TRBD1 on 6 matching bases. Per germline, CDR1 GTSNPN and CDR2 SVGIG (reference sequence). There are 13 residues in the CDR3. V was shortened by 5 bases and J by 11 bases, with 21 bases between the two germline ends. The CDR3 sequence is CAWVGQTSLRAFF. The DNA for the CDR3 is TGTGCCTGGGTTGGACAGACTTCCTTGAGGGCTTTCTTT.

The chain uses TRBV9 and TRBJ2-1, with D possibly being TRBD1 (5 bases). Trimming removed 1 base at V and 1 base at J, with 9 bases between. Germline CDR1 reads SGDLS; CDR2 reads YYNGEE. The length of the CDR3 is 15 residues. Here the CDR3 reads CASSVQGTSYNEQFF. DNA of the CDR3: TGTGCCAGCAGCGTACAGGGAACGTCCTACAATGAGCAGTTCTTC.

CDR3 sequence reads: CASSFQDREAFF. The CDR3 DNA reads TGTGCCAGCAGCTTTCAAGACAGGGAAGCTTTCTTT. This chain joins TRBV7-9 and TRBJ1-1; possibly TRBD1 for D (6 bases). The germline gives CDR1 SEHNR, CDR2 FQNEAQ (reference sequence). The CDR3 covers 12 residues. Trimming removed 3 bases at V and 8 bases at J, with 10 bases between.

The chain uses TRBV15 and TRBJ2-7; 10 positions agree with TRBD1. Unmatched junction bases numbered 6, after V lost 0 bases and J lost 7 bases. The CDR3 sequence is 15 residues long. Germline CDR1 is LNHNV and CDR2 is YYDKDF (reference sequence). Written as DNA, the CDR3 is TGTGCCACCAGCAGAGAGGGGGACAGGGGTAATGAGCAGTACTTC. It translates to CATSREGDRGNEQYF.

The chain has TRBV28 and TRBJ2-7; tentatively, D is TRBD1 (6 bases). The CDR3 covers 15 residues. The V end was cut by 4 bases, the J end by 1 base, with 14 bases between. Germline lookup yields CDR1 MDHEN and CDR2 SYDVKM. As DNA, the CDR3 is TGTGCCAGCAGTTCGGCAGGGGCCCCGTCCTACGAGCAGTACTTC. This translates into CASSSAGAPSYEQYF. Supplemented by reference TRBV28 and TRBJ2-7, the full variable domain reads DVKVTQSSRYLVKRTGEKVFLECVQDMDHENMFWYRQDPGLGLRLIYFSYDVKMKEKGDIPEGYSVSREKKERFSLILESASTNQTSMYLCASSSAGAPSYEQYFGPGTRLTVT.

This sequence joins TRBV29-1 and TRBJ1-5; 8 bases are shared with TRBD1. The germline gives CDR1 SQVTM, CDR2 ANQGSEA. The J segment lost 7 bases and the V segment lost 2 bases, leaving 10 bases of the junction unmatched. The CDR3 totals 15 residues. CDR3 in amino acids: CSVEPPRTGRQPQHF. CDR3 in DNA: TGCAGCGTTGAACCGCCCCGGACAGGGCGGCAGCCCCAGCATTTT.